The sequence of this TCR beta chain was determined in a study of shared clonotypes between healthy human individuals. Sorted-subset replicate PCR reactions were performed with around 200 ng DNA, corresponding to about 32,000 T cell genomes. The repertoire was sequenced with immunoSEQ multiplex PCR; TCRdb's copy has only in-frame clones and lacks some. Among over 2 million clones listed, approximately 94% were seen once. As to this clone: Its specificity is unknown.

The CDR3 totals 13 residues. Germline assignment: CDR1 MGHRA and CDR2 YSYEKL. The naive CD8 population came from CD45RO-negative cells selected for CCR7, without terminally differentiated effector memory CD45RA+ cells. Every donor was a Caucasian adult from Nashville, Tennessee. Study findings and constraints: Clonotype sharing across donors was expected to vary with sequencing depth.

The receptor's source is a man younger than 30 in good health. The sequenced sample was naive CD8+ T cells sorted from blood. The chain links TRBV4-1 to TRBJ2-5; D is ambiguous. The DNA end lines up better with TRBJ2-7; the J call may be wrong. CDR3 DNA sequence: TGCGCCAGCAGCCAAGATTTAAGCTACGAGCAGTACTTC. Amino acid sequence: CASSQDLSYEQYF.